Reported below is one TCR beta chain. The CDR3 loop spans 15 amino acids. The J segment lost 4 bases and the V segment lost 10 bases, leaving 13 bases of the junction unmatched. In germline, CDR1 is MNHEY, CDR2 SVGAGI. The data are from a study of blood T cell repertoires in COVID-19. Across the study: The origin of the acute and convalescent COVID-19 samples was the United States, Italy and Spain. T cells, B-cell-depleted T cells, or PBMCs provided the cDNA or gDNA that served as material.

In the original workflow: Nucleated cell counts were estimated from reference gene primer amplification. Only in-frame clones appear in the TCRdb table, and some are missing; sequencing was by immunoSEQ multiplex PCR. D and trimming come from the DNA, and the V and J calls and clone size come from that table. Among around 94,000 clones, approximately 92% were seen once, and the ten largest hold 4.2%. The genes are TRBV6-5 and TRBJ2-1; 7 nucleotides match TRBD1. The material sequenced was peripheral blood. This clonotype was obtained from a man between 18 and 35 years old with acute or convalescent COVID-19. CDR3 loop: CATESVGTAYNEQFF. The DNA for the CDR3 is TGTGCCACCGAGTCGGTGGGGACAGCTTACAATGAGCAGTTCTTC.